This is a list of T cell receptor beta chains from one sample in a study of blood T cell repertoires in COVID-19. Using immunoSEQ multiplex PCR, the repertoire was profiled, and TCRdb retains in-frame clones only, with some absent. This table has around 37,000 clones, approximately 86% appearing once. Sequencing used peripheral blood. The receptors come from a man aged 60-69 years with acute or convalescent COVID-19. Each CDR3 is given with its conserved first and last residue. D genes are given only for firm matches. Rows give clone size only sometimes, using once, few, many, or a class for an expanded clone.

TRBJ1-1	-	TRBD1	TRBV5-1	TGCGCCAGCAGCTGGGACAGGTCGAACACTGAAGCTTTCTTT	CASSWDRSNTEAFF
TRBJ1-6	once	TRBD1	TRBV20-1	TGCAGTGCTAGTGGTACAGGGGGATCACCCCTCCACTTT	CSASGTGGSPLHF
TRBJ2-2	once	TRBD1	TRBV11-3	TGTGCCAGCAGCTTGGACAGGGACACCGGGGAGCTGTTTTTT	CASSLDRDTGELFF
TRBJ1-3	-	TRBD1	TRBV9	TGTGCCAGCAGCGCGGGACAGGCCTTCTCTGGAAACACCATATATTTT	CASSAGQAFSGNTIYF
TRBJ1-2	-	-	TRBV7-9	TGTGCCAGCAGCGCCGGGAACTATGGCTACACCTTC	CASSAGNYGYTF
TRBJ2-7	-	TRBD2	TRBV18	TGTGCCAGCTCACCTCCGGGACTAGCGGGAGTATACGAGCAGTACTTC	CASSPPGLAGVYEQYF
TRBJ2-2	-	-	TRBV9	TGTGCCAGCAGCGTAGCCCAGGCGAACACCGGGGAGCTGTTTTTT	CASSVAQANTGELFF
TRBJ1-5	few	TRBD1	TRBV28	TGTGCCAGCAGTCTAGGGACAGGGGTATATCAGCCCCAGCATTTT	CASSLGTGVYQPQHF
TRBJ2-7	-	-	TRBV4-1	TGCGCCAGCAGCCACCCGACAGTTAGGTCAGGAGAGCAGTACTTC	CASSHPTVRSGEQYF
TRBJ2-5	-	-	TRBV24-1	TGTGCCACCAGTGATTTCAAGGGGTCGGGAGAGACCCAGTACTTC	CATSDFKGSGETQYF
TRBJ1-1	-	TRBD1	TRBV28	TGTGCCAGTGGGGACAGGGCCACTGAAGCTTTCTTT	CASGDRATEAFF
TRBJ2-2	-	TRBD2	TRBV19	TGTGCCAGTAGTACGGCTAGCGGGGTCGGGGAGCTGTTTTTT	CASSTASGVGELFF
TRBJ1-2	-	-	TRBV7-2	TGTGCCAGCAGCCTAAGACAAACCGCTAACTATGGCTACACCTTC	CASSLRQTANYGYTF
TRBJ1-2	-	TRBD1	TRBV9	TGTGCCAGCAGCGTAGAATTCAGGGGGCGGAATGGCTACACCTTC	CASSVEFRGRNGYTF
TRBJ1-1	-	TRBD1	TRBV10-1	TGCGCCAGCAGAGCCGGGACAGGGAACACTGAAGCTTTCTTT	CASRAGTGNTEAFF
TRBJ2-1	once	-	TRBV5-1	TGCGCCAGCAGCTTGGGGGAGGACAATGAGCAGTTCTTC	CASSLGEDNEQFF
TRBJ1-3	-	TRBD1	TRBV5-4	TGTGCCAGCAGCCTCCCACCGGGACAGGGGAGTCAAGTGGCTGGAAACACCATATATTTT	CASSLPPGQGSQVAGNTIYF
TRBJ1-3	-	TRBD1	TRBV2	TGTGCCAGCAGTCAACAGGGGGCTAGTGGAAACACCATATATTTT	CASSQQGASGNTIYF
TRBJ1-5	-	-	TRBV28	TGTGCCAGCATCGAGCCAGGAACATATCAGCCCCAGCATTTT	CASIEPGTYQPQHF
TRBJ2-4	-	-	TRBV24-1	TGTGCCACCAGTGATCCGTGGGACGGGGGTGCAAACATTCAGTACTTC	CATSDPWDGGANIQYF
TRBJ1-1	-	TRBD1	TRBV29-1	TGCAGCGTAGACAGGGGGCAAAACACTGAAGCTTTCTTT	CSVDRGQNTEAFF
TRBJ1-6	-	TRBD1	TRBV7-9	TGTGCCAGCAGTTCAGACAGGGGGTCCAATTCACCCCTCCACTTT	CASSSDRGSNSPLHF